This TCR beta chain was identified during a study of cytomegalovirus exposure and HLA in healthy donors. Primers included in the PCR were 60 Vbeta and 13 Jbeta primers. Authors' data handling: A later analysis tallied 65 million to 85 million unique TCR beta chains, 10 million to 12 million of them shared. Sequenced by immunoSEQ multiplex PCR; TCRdb stores in-frame clones only, minus some. V and J calls and clone size are given by that table; D and trimming were obtained from the DNA. The sample records approximately 130,000 clones, over 80% being singletons. Donors consisted of healthy bone marrow donors. Findings and caveats of the study: TCR beta chains associated with HLA were, in a later analysis, more clonally expanded than equally common others. Researchers reported in a later analysis that common viral pathogens appeared linked to several top clusters.

The CDR3 has 14 amino acids. Germline loops: CDR1 SEHNR, CDR2 FQNEAQ (reference sequence). The J segment lost 1 base and the V segment lost 10 bases, leaving 5 bases of the junction unmatched. In the case of this clone: Its antigen is not identified.

The V call is TRBV7-9, the J call TRBJ1-1; TRBD1 agrees at 11 bases. The sequenced sample was PBMCs. This TCR was sampled from a boy aged 5-17 years in good health and CMV-seronegative. CDR3 residues: CAILGQGANTEAFF. Here the CDR3 DNA reads TGTGCCATCCTCGGACAGGGGGCGAACACTGAAGCTTTCTTT.